This T cell receptor beta chain is drawn from a study of T-cell memory formation after mild COVID-19. TCR alpha and TCR beta cDNA libraries with sample barcodes and UMIs came from 5'RACE using constant-segment primers. TCRdb recomputed calls from the 5' RACE reads with MiXCR, one row per CDR3 protein. Altogether about 540,000 distinct CDR3 sequences are present, around 20% being singletons, with the ten largest covering under 15%. The CDR3 extends over 16 amino acids. V was clipped by 4 bases and J by 0 bases, with 14 bases between them. Per the germline V gene, CDR1 is SGDLS and CDR2 is YYNGEE. The sequence derives from an adult woman who had mild COVID-19 (a few samples of this study predate the infection). Cell type and time point are not known. What was sequenced was PBMCs or a T cell subset sorted from them (not recorded which). The chain employs TRBV9 and TRBJ1-3; D not certain. Written as DNA, the CDR3 is TGTGCCAGCAGCCCCGTGGTTCGGCCCTCTGGAAACACCATATATTTT. The encoded protein is CASSPVVRPSGNTIYF. Drawing the rest from reference TRBV9 and TRBJ1-3, the complete variable domain is DSGVTQTPKHLITATGQRVTLRCSPRSGDLSVYWYQQSLDQGLQFLIQYYNGEERAKGNILERFSAQQFPDLHSELNLSSLELGDSALYFCASSPVVRPSGNTIYFGEGSWLTVV.